Included here is one T cell receptor (beta chain) sequence, with context. The data were produced by immunoSEQ multiplex PCR, yet TCRdb's version contains in-frame clones alone and is incomplete. The table records more than 140,000 clones, around 86% of them present only once. The CDR3 consists of 13 residues. Germline V gene sequence: CDR1 SGHTA, CDR2 FQGNSA. Trimming stripped 3 bases from V and 7 bases from J, with 10 bases between. This sample is part of a study of blood T cell repertoires in COVID-19. The clonotype comes from a human donor in a cohort sampled during active COVID-19. The sample consisted of peripheral blood. The chain combines TRBV7-2 with TRBJ2-1; D might be TRBD1 (5 bases). DNA for the CDR3: TGTGCCAGCAGCTTCCAGGGTGGGAATGAGCAGTTCTTC. Residues: CASSFQGGNEQFF.